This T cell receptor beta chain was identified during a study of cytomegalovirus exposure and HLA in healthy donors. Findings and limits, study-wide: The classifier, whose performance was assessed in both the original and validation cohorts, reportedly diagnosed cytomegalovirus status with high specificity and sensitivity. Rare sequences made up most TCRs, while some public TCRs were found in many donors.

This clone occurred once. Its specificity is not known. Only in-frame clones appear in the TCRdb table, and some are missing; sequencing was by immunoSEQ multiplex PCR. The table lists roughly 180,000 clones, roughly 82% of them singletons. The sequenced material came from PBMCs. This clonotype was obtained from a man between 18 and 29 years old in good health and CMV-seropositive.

The CDR3, as DNA: TGTGCCAGCAGCCCCTACGCAACTACTAGCACAGATACGCAGTATTTT. This codes for CASSPYATTSTDTQYF. The chain employs TRBV7-2 and TRBJ2-3; D unresolved. V lost 5 bases and J lost 0, with 15 bases in between. Per the germline V gene, CDR1 is SGHTA and CDR2 is FQGNSA. This CDR3 comprises 16 residues.